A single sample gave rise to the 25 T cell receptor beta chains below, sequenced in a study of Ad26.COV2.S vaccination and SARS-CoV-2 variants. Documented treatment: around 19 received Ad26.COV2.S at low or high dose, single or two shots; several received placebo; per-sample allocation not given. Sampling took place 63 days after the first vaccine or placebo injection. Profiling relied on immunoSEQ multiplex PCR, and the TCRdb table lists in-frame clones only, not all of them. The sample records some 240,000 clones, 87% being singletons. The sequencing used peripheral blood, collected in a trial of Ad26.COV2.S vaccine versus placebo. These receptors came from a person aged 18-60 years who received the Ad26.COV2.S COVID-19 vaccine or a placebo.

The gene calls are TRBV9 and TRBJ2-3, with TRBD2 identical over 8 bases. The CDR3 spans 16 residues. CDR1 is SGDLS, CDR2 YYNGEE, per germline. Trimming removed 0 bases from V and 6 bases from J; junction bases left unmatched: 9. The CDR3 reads CASSVEASGPGDTQYF. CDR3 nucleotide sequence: TGTGCCAGCAGCGTAGAGGCTAGCGGGCCTGGGGATACGCAGTATTTT. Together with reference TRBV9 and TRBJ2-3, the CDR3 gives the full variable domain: DSGVTQTPKHLITATGQRVTLRCSPRSGDLSVYWYQQSLDQGLQFLIQYYNGEERAKGNILERFSAQQFPDLHSELNLSSLELGDSALYFCASSVEASGPGDTQYFGPGTRLTVL.

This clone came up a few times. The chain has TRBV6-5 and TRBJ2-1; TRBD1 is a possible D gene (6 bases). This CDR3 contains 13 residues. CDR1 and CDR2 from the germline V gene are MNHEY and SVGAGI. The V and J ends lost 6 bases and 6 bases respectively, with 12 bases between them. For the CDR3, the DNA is TGTGCCAGCAGGCGCACAGGGATCAATGAGCAGTTCTTC. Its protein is CASRRTGINEQFF.

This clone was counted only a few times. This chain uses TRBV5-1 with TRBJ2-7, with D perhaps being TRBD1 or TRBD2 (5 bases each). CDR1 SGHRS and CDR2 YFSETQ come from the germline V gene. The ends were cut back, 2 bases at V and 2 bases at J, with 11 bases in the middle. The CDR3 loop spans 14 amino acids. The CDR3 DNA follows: TGCGCCAGCAGCTTCCGGGACGGGACCTACGAGCAGTACTTC. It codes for CASSFRDGTYEQYF. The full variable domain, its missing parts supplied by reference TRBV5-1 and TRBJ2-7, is KAGVTQTPRYLIKTRGQQVTLSCSPISGHRSVSWYQQTPGQGLQFLFEYFSETQRNKGNFPGRFSGRQFSNSRSEMNVSTLELGDSALYLCASSFRDGTYEQYFGPGTRLTVT.

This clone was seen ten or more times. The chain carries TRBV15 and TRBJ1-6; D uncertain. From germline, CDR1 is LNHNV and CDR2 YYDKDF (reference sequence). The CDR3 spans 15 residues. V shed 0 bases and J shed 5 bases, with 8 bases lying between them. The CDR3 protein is CATSRDRQNNSPLHF. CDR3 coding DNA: TGTGCCACCAGCAGAGATCGTCAGAATAATTCACCCCTCCACTTT. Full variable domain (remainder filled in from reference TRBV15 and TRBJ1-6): DAMVIQNPRYQVTQFGKPVTLSCSQTLNHNVMYWYQQKSSQAPKLLFHYYDKDFNNEADTPDNFQSRRPNTSFCFLDIRSPGLGDTAMYLCATSRDRQNNSPLHFGNGTRLTVT.

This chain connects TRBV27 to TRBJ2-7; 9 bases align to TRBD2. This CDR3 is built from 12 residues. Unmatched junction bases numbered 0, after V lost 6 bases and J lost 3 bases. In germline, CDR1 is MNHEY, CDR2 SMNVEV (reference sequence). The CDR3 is CASRRGGYEQYF. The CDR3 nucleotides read TGTGCCAGCAGGCGGGGGGGCTACGAGCAGTACTTC.

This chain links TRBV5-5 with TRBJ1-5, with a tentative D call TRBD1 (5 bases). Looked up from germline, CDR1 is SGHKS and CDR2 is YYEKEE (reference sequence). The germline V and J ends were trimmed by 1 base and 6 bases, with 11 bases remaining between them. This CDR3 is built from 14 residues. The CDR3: CASSLRGDGQPQHF. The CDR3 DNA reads TGTGCCAGCAGCTTGCGCGGGGACGGTCAGCCCCAGCATTTT. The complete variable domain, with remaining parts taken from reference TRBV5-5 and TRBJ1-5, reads DAGVTQSPTHLIKTRGQQVTLRCSPISGHKSVSWYQQVLGQGPQFIFQYYEKEERGRGNFPDRFSARQFPNYSSELNVNALLLGDSALYLCASSLRGDGQPQHFGDGTRLSIL.

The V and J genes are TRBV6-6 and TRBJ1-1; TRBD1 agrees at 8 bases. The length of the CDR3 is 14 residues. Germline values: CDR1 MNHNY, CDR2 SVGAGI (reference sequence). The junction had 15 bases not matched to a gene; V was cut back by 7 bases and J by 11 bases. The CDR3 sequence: CASTLETDRVGAFF. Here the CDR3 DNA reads TGTGCCAGCACCCTAGAGACGGACAGGGTTGGGGCTTTCTTT.

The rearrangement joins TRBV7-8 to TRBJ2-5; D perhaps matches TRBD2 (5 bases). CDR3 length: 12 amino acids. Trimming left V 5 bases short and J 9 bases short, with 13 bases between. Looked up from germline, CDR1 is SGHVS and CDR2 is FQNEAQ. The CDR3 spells CASSPEGPAQYF. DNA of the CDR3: TGTGCCAGCAGCCCCGAGGGCCCGGCCCAGTACTTC.

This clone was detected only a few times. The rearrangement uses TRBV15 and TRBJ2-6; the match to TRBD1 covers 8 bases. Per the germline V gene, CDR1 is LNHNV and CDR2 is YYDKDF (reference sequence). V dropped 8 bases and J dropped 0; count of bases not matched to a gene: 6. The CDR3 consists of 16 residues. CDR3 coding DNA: TGTGCCACCGGGACAGGACTTTCCTCTGGGGCCAACGTCCTGACTTTC. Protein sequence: CATGTGLSSGANVLTF.

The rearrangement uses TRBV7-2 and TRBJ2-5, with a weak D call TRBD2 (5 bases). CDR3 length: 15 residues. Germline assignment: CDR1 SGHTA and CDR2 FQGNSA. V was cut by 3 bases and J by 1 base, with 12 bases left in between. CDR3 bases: TGTGCCAGCAGCTTTCGGCTAGCAGCCCAAGAGACCCAGTACTTC. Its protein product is CASSFRLAAQETQYF.

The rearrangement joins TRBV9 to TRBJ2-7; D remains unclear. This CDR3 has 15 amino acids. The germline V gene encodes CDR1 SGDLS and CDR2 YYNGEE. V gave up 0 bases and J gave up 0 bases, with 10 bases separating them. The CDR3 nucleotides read TGTGCCAGCAGCGTAGATACGGGTGGCTCCTACGAGCAGTACGTC. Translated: CASSVDTGGSYEQYV.

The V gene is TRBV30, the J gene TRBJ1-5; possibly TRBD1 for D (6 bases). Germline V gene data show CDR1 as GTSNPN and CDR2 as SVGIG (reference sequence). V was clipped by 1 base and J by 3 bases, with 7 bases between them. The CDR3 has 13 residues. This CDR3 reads CAWSAGVNQPQHF. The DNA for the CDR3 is TGTGCCTGGAGTGCAGGGGTCAATCAGCCCCAGCATTTT. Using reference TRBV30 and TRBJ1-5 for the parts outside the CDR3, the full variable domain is SQTIHQWPATLVQPVGSPLSLECTVEGTSNPNLYWYRQAAGRGLQLLFYSVGIGQISSEVPQNLSASRPQDRQFILSSKKLLLSDSGFYLCAWSAGVNQPQHFGDGTRLSIL.

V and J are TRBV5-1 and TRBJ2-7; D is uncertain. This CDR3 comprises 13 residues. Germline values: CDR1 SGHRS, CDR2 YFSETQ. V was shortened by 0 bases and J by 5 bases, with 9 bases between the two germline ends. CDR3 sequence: CASSLGPSDEQYF. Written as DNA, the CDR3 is TGCGCCAGCAGCTTGGGTCCGAGCGACGAGCAGTACTTC.

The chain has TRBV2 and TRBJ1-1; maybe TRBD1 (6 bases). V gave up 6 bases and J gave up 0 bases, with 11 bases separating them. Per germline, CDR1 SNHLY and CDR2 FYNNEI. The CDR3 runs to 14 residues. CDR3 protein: CASRLGHMNTEAFF. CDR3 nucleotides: TGTGCCAGCAGGTTGGGACATATGAACACTGAAGCTTTCTTT.

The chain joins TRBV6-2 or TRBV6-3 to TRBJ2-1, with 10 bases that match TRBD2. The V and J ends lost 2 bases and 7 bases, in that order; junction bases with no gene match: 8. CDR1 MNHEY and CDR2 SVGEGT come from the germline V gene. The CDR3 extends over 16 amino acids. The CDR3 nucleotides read TGTGCCAGCAGTTACGGGGGACTAGCGTTACAGAATGAGCAGTTCTTC. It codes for CASSYGGLALQNEQFF.

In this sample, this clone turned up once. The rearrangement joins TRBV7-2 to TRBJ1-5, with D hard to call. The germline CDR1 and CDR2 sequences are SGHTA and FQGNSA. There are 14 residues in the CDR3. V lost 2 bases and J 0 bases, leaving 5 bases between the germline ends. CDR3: CASSLIYSNQPQHF. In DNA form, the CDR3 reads TGTGCCAGCAGCTTAATATATAGCAATCAGCCCCAGCATTTT. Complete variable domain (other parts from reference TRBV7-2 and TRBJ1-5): GAGVSQSPSNKVTEKGKDVELRCDPISGHTALYWYRQSLGQGLEFLIYFQGNSAPDKSGLPSDRFSAERTGGSVSTLTIQRTQQEDSAVYLCASSLIYSNQPQHFGDGTRLSIL.

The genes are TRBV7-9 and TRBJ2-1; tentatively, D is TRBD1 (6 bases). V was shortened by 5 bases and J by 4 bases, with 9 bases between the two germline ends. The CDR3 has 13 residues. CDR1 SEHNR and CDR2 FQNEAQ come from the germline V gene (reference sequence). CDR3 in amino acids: CASSRTVYNEQFF. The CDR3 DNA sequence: TGTGCCAGCAGCCGGACAGTTTACAATGAGCAGTTCTTC.

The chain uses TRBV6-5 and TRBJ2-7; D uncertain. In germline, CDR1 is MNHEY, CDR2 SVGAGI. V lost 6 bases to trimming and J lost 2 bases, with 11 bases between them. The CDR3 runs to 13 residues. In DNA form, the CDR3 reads TGTGCCAGCAGAGACACCCAAACCTACGAGCAGTACTTC. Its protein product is CASRDTQTYEQYF.

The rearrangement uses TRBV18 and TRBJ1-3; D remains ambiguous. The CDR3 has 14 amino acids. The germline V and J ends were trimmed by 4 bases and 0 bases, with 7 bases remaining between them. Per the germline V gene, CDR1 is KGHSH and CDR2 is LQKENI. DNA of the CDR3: TGTGCCAGCTCACGAGAGGTCTCTGGAAACACCATATATTTT. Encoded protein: CASSREVSGNTIYF.

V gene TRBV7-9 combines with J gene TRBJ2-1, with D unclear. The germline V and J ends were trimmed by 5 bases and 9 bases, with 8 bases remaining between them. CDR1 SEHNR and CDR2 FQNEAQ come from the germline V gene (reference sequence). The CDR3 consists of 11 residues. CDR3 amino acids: CASSGIREQFF. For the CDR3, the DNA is TGTGCCAGCAGCGGAATCCGTGAGCAGTTCTTC.

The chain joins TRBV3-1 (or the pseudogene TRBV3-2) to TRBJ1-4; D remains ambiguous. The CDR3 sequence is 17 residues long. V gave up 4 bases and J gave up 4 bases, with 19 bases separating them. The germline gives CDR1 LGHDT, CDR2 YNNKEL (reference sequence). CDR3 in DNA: TGTGCCAGCAGCCTTCAAGGGCCGGGGATCCATAATGAAAAACTGTTTTTT. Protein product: CASSLQGPGIHNEKLFF.

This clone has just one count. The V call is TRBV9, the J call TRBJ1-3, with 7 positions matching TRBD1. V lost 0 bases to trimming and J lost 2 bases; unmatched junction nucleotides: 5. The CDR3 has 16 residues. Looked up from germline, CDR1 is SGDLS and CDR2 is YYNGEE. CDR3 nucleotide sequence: TGTGCCAGCAGCGTAGGGACAGGCCAAGCTGGAAACACCATATATTTT. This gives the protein CASSVGTGQAGNTIYF.

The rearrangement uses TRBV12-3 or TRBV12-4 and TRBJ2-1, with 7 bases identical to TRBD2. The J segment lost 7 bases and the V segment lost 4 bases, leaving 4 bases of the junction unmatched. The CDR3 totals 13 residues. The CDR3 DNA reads TGTGCCAGCAGTTACGCCGGGGGGAATGAGCAGTTCTTC. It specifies CASSYAGGNEQFF.

The chain's CDR3 is CASSYSKGNQPQHF. The CDR3 coding sequence is TGTGCCAGCAGTTACTCGAAGGGAAATCAGCCCCAGCATTTT. The V call is TRBV6-6, the J call TRBJ1-5; the D is unclear. Trimming removed 0 bases at V and 4 bases at J, with 7 bases between. Germline values: CDR1 MNHNY, CDR2 SVGAGI (reference sequence). This CDR3 comprises 14 residues.

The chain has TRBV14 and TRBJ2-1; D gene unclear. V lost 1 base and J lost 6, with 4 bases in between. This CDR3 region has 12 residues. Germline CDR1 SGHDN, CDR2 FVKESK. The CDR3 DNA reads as TGTGCCAGCAGCCAAGGTAGCAATGAGCAGTTCTTC. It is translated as CASSQGSNEQFF.